The 9 T cell receptor beta chains reported below all come from one sample, sequenced in a study of STAT5B mutations in CD4+ large granular lymphocyte leukemia. The table came from immunoSEQ multiplex PCR; TCRdb's copy has only in-frame clones and leaves some out. This table has more than 25,000 clones, over 70% appearing once. Source material: CD4+ T cells from blood buffy coats. These TCRs come from a human donor in good health.

This rearrangement joins TRBV10-3 to TRBJ2-1; no clear D gene. The CDR3 length is 13 residues. Trimming removed 11 bases from V and 5 bases from J, with 16 bases in between. Germline CDR1 reads ENHRY; CDR2 reads SYGVKD. The CDR3 is CAATGRENNEQFF. CDR3 in DNA: TGTGCCGCGACGGGCCGAGAAAACAATGAGCAGTTCTTC.

The chain carries TRBV10-3 and TRBJ2-1; D is uncertain. Germline-derived CDR1 and CDR2 are ENHRY and SYGVKD. V was clipped by 3 bases and J by 10 bases, with 7 bases between them. The length of the CDR3 is 11 residues. The CDR3 DNA follows: TGTGCCATCAGTGAAGCGCTAGAGCAGTTCTTC. Translated, it gives CAISEALEQFF.

The chain combines TRBV6-5 with TRBJ1-5, with 7 nucleotides matching TRBD1. The CDR3 spans 14 residues. Germline assignment: CDR1 MNHEY and CDR2 SVGAGI. V lost 7 bases, J lost 2 bases, and 5 bases stayed unmatched. The CDR3 bases are TGTGCCAGCAAAGGGGGCTGGGGCAATCAGCCCCAGCATTTT. Protein: CASKGGWGNQPQHF.

This clone was counted only a few times. V and J are TRBV18 and TRBJ1-1; 7 bases are a match to TRBD1. Germline CDR1 is KGHSH and CDR2 is LQKENI. Trimming cost V 4 bases and J 0 bases; bases outside gene matches: 2. The CDR3 length is 14 residues. CDR3 loop: CASSRDSVNTEAFF. CDR3 bases: TGTGCCAGCTCACGGGACAGCGTGAACACTGAAGCTTTCTTT.

This chain joins TRBV6-1 and TRBJ2-5; D ambiguous. V lost 5 bases and J lost 1, with 2 bases in between. From germline, CDR1 is MNHNS and CDR2 SASEGT. The CDR3 is 11 residues long. CDR3 protein: CASSSQETQYF. The DNA for the CDR3 is TGTGCCAGCAGTTCCCAAGAGACCCAGTACTTC.

The chain couples TRBV7-6 to TRBJ2-7; possibly TRBD2 for D (6 bases). Germline-derived CDR1 and CDR2 are SGHVS and FNYEAQ. CDR3 length equals 14 residues. V shed 5 bases and J shed 2 bases, with 13 bases lying between them. The CDR3 DNA is TGTGCCAGCAGCCTGGGAGGCAGTCCCTACGAGCAGTACTTC. As protein: CASSLGGSPYEQYF.

The chain carries TRBV10-3 and TRBJ2-1, with TRBD1 identical over 7 bases. Germline assignment: CDR1 ENHRY and CDR2 SYGVKD. The CDR3 is 14 amino acids. J lost 5 bases, V lost 3 bases, and 4 bases had no gene match. The CDR3 sequence: CAISDYGTDNEQFF. The CDR3 coding sequence is TGTGCCATCAGTGACTACGGGACAGACAATGAGCAGTTCTTC.

This chain joins TRBV27 and TRBJ2-1; 11 nucleotides line up with TRBD2. With 2 bases clipped from V and 8 bases from J, the junction kept 11 bases outside the gene matches. The length of the CDR3 is 17 residues. Germline V lookup: CDR1 MNHEY, CDR2 SMNVEV (reference sequence). The DNA of the CDR3 is TGTGCCAGCAGTTTAGGACCACTAGCGGGAGCAGGGGATGAGCAGTTCTTC. This sequence encodes CASSLGPLAGAGDEQFF.

The chain recombines TRBV18 with TRBJ2-5, with 9 positions matching TRBD2. Germline V gene data show CDR1 as KGHSH and CDR2 as LQKENI. The CDR3 runs 16 residues. With V trimmed by 2 bases and J by 2 bases, 6 bases remained unmatched. In nucleotides, the CDR3 is TGTGCCAGCTCACCAAGGGCGGGGGGGACACAAGAGACCCAGTACTTC. It codes for CASSPRAGGTQETQYF.